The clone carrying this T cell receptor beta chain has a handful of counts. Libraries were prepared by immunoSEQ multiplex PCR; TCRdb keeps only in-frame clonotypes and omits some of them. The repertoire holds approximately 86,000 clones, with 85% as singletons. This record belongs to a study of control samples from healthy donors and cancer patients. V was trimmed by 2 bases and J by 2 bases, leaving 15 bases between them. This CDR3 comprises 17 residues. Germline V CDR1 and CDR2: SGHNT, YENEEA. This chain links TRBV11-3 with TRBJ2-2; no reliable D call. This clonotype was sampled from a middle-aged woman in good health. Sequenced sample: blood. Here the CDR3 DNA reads TGTGCCAGCAGCTTACCATCGGCCCTGGCCAACACCGGGGAGCTGTTTTTT. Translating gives CASSLPSALANTGELFF.